The sequence of this T cell receptor (beta chain) was determined in a study of glioma-infiltrating T cells. The iRepertoire nested amplicon-rescue multiplex PCR amplified TCR alpha and beta CDR3s from RNA. Tissue mRNA or PBMC total RNA, roughly 85-450 ng, went into one-step reverse transcription and amplification. MiXCR was run by TCRdb on the multiplex PCR reads, yielding one entry per CDR3 protein. The sample has about 190,000 distinct CDR3 sequences, about 31% seen once. This clonotype has ten or more counts. V trimming: 4 bases; J trimming: 3 bases; junction bases outside the gene matches: 15. The CDR3 consists of 18 residues. Germline CDR1 is MNHEY and CDR2 is SMNVEV (reference sequence).

This chain joins TRBV27 and TRBJ2-1; 7 bases match TRBD2. This TCR came from a human donor with low-grade glioma or glioblastoma, undergoing nonglioma brain surgery, or in good health (not recorded which). Material: glioma tissue, nonneoplastic brain tissue, or PBMCs (not recorded which). The CDR3: CASSYQSDQAGDYNEQFF. CDR3 nucleotides: TGTGCCAGCAGTTACCAATCCGACCAGGCGGGAGACTACAATGAGCAGTTCTTC.